Below are 23 T cell receptor beta chains sequenced from a single sample in a study of neurological immune-mediated disorders. TCRdb re-called the 5' RACE reads with MiXCR, one entry per CDR3 protein. The table shows about 36,000 distinct CDR3 sequences, with about 9.3% occurring only once. Sequencing used PBMCs. The source of these receptors is a woman in her thirties with HTLV-1-associated myelopathy (HAM/TSP).

Ten or more counts support this clonotype. V and J are TRBV6-1 and TRBJ1-5; 7 bases agree with TRBD1. Trimming took 6 bases from V and 2 from J; bases not matched to a gene: 7. Per the germline V gene, CDR1 is MNHNS and CDR2 is SASEGT. The CDR3 length is 15 residues. The CDR3 here is CASRAGGDGNQPQHF. CDR3 DNA: TGTGCCAGCAGGGCAGGGGGAGATGGCAATCAGCCCCAGCATTTT.

This clonotype showed up many times. V is TRBV20-1 and J is TRBJ2-3, with TRBD1 identical over 9 bases. CDR3 length: 17 residues. The V and J ends lost 3 bases and 3 bases, in that order; junction bases with no gene match: 13. The V gene's germline CDR1 is DFQATT and CDR2 SNEGSKA (reference sequence). DNA for the CDR3: TGCAGTGCTAGTCAAAAGGGGACAGGGAGTATAACAGATACGCAGTATTTT. Translation: CSASQKGTGSITDTQYF.

Notes on this clonotype: Its ends do not fully match the called genes, so a read error is possible. This sequence joins TRBV7-9 and TRBJ2-2; D remains unclear. The CDR3 spans 15 residues. Germline values: CDR1 SEHNR, CDR2 FQNEAQ (reference sequence). The CDR3 here is CASIPVRLGTVELFF. CDR3 sequence (DNA): TGTGCCAGCATCCCCGTCCGGTTGGGAACCGTGGAGCTGTTTTTT.

At least ten counts were recorded for this clonotype. CDR3 protein: CASSESTRGTQYF. For the CDR3, the DNA is TGCGCCAGCAGTGAGTCGACGAGGGGTACGCAGTATTTT. The chain joins TRBV10-1 to TRBJ2-3; possibly TRBD1 or TRBD2 for D (5 bases each). Trimming removed 0 bases at V and 8 bases at J, with 9 bases between. This CDR3 is built from 13 residues. The germline gives CDR1 WNHNN, CDR2 SYGVQD (reference sequence).

This clonotype was seen repeatedly, ten times or more. The chain uses TRBV7-2 and TRBJ1-1, with unresolved D. There are 12 residues in the CDR3. Trimming cost V 4 bases and J 0 bases, with 3 bases left between them. Germline-derived CDR1 and CDR2 are SGHTA and FQGNSA. CDR3: CASSWVNTEAFF. The CDR3 region has the DNA TGTGCCAGCAGCTGGGTGAACACTGAAGCTTTCTTT. The full variable domain, rest sourced from reference TRBV7-2 and TRBJ1-1, is GAGVSQSPSNKVTEKGKDVELRCDPISGHTALYWYRQSLGQGLEFLIYFQGNSAPDKSGLPSDRFSAERTGGSVSTLTIQRTQQEDSAVYLCASSWVNTEAFFGQGTRLTVV.

This clonotype was found many times. The V call is TRBV20-1, the J call TRBJ1-2; 10 nucleotides line up with TRBD1. The CDR3 length is 15 residues. The germline V gene has CDR1 DFQATT and CDR2 SNEGSKA (reference sequence). V lost 3 bases and J lost 3; bases outside the gene matches: 7. CDR3 nucleotides: TGCAGTGCTAGGGGGACAGGGGTGTTCGACTATGGCTACACCTTC. Translation gives CSARGTGVFDYGYTF.

In its sample, this clonotype was seen many times. This rearrangement joins TRBV6-5 to TRBJ1-2, with 12 positions matching TRBD1. This CDR3 has 14 residues. Germline trimming cut 6 bases from V and 6 bases from J; bases unmatched to any gene: 5. Germline CDR1 reads MNHEY; CDR2 reads SVGAGI. CDR3 nucleotide sequence: TGTGCCAGCAGGGGGACAGGGGGCGTGAATGGCTACACCTTC. This encodes CASRGTGGVNGYTF.

This clonotype was observed at least ten times. The rearrangement links TRBV5-1 to TRBJ1-1; possible D gene TRBD1, 5 bases. Germline V gene lookup returns CDR1 SGHRS and CDR2 YFSETQ. Trimming stripped 2 bases from V and 0 bases from J, with 8 bases between. This CDR3 contains 14 residues. The CDR3 protein is CASSFAGMNTEAFF. Here the CDR3 DNA reads TGCGCCAGCAGCTTCGCAGGGATGAACACTGAAGCTTTCTTT.

This clonotype was seen many times. The chain has TRBV11-1 and TRBJ2-2, with unresolved D. The CDR3 loop spans 14 amino acids. The germline V gene has CDR1 SGHAT and CDR2 FQDESV (reference sequence). Deletions cut 2 bases from V and 7 bases from J, with 11 bases between. The CDR3 sequence is CASSLYGRLGELFF. The CDR3 DNA follows: TGTGCCAGCAGCTTATACGGACGCCTCGGGGAGCTGTTTTTT.

This clonotype has at least ten counts. The genes are TRBV5-1 and TRBJ2-3, with D tentatively TRBD1 (5 bases). The CDR3 extends over 13 amino acids. Germline V lookup: CDR1 SGHRS, CDR2 YFSETQ. The germline V and J ends were trimmed by 4 bases and 1 base, with 7 bases remaining between them. CDR3 amino acids: CASSGAGTDTQYF. The CDR3 DNA reads TGCGCCAGCAGCGGGGCAGGCACAGATACGCAGTATTTT.

This clonotype was counted only a few times. This chain joins TRBV7-9 and TRBJ1-1; D is possibly TRBD1 (6 bases). V shed 5 bases and J shed 4 bases, with 14 bases lying between them. Germline loops: CDR1 SEHNR, CDR2 FQNEAQ (reference sequence). The CDR3 is 14 amino acids. The CDR3 reads CASSPSGGGTEAFF. The CDR3 DNA is TGTGCCAGCAGCCCTAGCGGGGGCGGCACTGAAGCTTTCTTT.

This rearrangement joins TRBV10-1 to TRBJ2-1, with no clear D. The length of the CDR3 is 16 residues. Per germline, CDR1 WNHNN and CDR2 SYGVQD (reference sequence). V was cut by 4 bases and J by 0 bases, with 13 bases left in between. CDR3 in amino acids: CASSGPEAPSYNEQFF. CDR3 nucleotides: TGCGCCAGCAGTGGCCCCGAGGCCCCCTCCTACAATGAGCAGTTCTTC.

The chain links TRBV20-1 to TRBJ2-2, with no clear D. Germline assignment: CDR1 DFQATT and CDR2 SNEGSKA (reference sequence). Trimming took off 4 bases at V and 7 bases at J, with 16 bases between the two ends. This CDR3 is 14 amino acids long. CDR3 amino acids: CSANPLSSGGELFF. CDR3 in DNA: TGCAGTGCTAACCCGCTCTCGAGTGGCGGGGAGCTGTTTTTT.

This clonotype was observed at least ten times. V usage is TRBV5-5 and J usage is TRBJ1-2; D gene ambiguous. The CDR3 extends over 13 amino acids. V was pared by 0 bases and J by 2 bases, with 5 bases between. Germline CDR1 reads SGHKS; CDR2 reads YYEKEE (reference sequence). DNA of the CDR3: TGTGCCAGCAGCTTGGCCAACAACTATGGCTACACCTTC. This translates into CASSLANNYGYTF.

This clonotype was counted many times. This chain joins TRBV5-1 and TRBJ1-4; possible D gene TRBD1, 6 bases. The CDR3 totals 13 residues. The V gene's germline CDR1 is SGHRS and CDR2 YFSETQ. Between the trimmed V and J ends, which lost 7 bases and 8 bases, there was a span of 15 bases. The CDR3 coding sequence is TGCGCCAGCTCGAGGGGGGCGCAGGAAAAACTGTTTTTT. Amino acids: CASSRGAQEKLFF.

The chain is built from TRBV13 and TRBJ2-3; 10 bases fit TRBD1. Germline V gene sequence: CDR1 PRHDT, CDR2 FYEKMQ (reference sequence). The CDR3 is 15 residues long. The V segment lost 0 bases and the J segment 4 bases; nucleotides outside the gene matches: 1. The CDR3 is CASSLGTGGPDTQYF. The DNA for the CDR3 is TGTGCCAGCAGCTTAGGGACAGGGGGCCCAGATACGCAGTATTTT.

This clonotype was counted at least ten times. CDR3 residues: CASSLARRTDGYTF. The CDR3 DNA reads TGCGCCAGCAGCTTGGCCAGGCGGACAGATGGCTACACCTTC. V and J are TRBV5-1 and TRBJ1-2, with D tentatively TRBD1 (6 bases). Germline V gives CDR1 SGHRS, CDR2 YFSETQ. The CDR3 has 14 residues. V was clipped by 0 bases and J by 6 bases, with 12 bases between them.

This clonotype appeared a few times. The chain links TRBV12-3 or TRBV12-4 to TRBJ2-5; maybe TRBD2 (6 bases). The CDR3 totals 18 residues. V shed 0 bases and J shed 2 bases, with 19 bases lying between them. The DNA for the CDR3 is TGTGCCAGCAGTTTAGCGCGGGGATATGGCGGGGCTCAAGAGACCCAGTACTTC. Protein product: CASSLARGYGGAQETQYF.

This clonotype was detected only a few times. This chain links TRBV20-1 with TRBJ1-5; TRBD1 might be the D (5 bases). Germline V gives CDR1 DFQATT, CDR2 SNEGSKA (reference sequence). This CDR3 has 12 residues. The V end was cut by 5 bases, the J end by 7 bases, with 12 bases between. Here the CDR3 DNA reads TGCAGTGCTGGGGGAGGGGACCAGCCCCAGCATTTT. Its translation: CSAGGGDQPQHF.

The sample holds many counts of this clonotype. This chain uses TRBV5-5 with TRBJ1-6, with D hard to call. Trimming removed 1 base from V and 7 bases from J, with 6 bases in between. Germline V CDR1 and CDR2: SGHKS, YYEKEE (reference sequence). The CDR3 covers 13 residues. The CDR3 nucleotides read TGTGCCAGCAGCTTGACAGAGAATTCACCCCTCCACTTT. The encoded protein is CASSLTENSPLHF.

This clonotype was observed many times. This rearrangement joins TRBV12-3 or TRBV12-4 to TRBJ1-3, with no clear D. The CDR3 is 14 residues long. Trimming left V 6 bases short and J 0 bases short, with 9 bases between. CDR3 sequence: CASRPMSSGNTIYF. DNA for the CDR3: TGTGCCAGCAGGCCTATGTCCTCTGGAAACACCATATATTTT.

This clonotype was seen at least ten times. The chain employs TRBV5-1 and TRBJ1-1, with D tentatively TRBD1 (6 bases). CDR3 size: 13 residues. Per germline, CDR1 SGHRS and CDR2 YFSETQ. V was pared by 4 bases and J by 8 bases, with 15 bases between. CDR3 amino acids: CASSEPGQIEAFF. CDR3 bases: TGCGCCAGCAGCGAACCGGGACAAATAGAAGCTTTCTTT.

Ten or more counts support this clonotype. The chain has TRBV6-5 and TRBJ1-1; perhaps TRBD1 as D (5 bases). Germline-derived CDR1 and CDR2 are MNHEY and SVGAGI. The germline V and J ends were trimmed by 5 bases and 6 bases, with 13 bases remaining between them. CDR3 length equals 13 residues. CDR3 nucleotide sequence: TGTGCCAGCAGTCGTCCCGGGACTCCTGAAGCTTTCTTT. It specifies CASSRPGTPEAFF.